This TCR beta chain comes out of a study of blood T cell repertoires in COVID-19. This clone was observed a single time. V was shortened by 5 bases and J by 1 base, with 16 bases between the two germline ends. The germline V gene encodes CDR1 PRHDT and CDR2 FYEKMQ (reference sequence). The CDR3 has 16 residues. Produced via immunoSEQ multiplex PCR; TCRdb's table is partial and in-frame only. Altogether about 330,000 clones are present, about nine tenths being singletons, with the ten largest covering 8% to 13%. This receptor was taken from a woman between 18 and 29 years old who had recovered from COVID-19. This rearrangement joins TRBV13 to TRBJ2-3; tentatively, D is TRBD2 (6 bases). The sequenced sample was PBMCs or T cells enriched from blood (not recorded which). CDR3 region: CASSPRGGLGTDTQYF. The CDR3 DNA reads as TGTGCCAGCAGCCCCCGAGGAGGGCTGGGCACAGATACGCAGTATTTT.